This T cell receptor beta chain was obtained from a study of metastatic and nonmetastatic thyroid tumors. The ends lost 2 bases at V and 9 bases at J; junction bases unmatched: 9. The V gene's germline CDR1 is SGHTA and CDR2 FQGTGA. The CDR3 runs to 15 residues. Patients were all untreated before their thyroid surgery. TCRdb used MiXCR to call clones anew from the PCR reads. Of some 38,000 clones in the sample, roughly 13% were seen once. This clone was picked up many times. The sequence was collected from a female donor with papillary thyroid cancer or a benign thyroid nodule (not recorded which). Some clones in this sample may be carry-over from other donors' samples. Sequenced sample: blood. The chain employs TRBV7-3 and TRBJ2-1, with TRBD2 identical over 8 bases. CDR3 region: CASSLVAGGGSEQFF. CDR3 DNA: TGTGCCAGCAGCTTAGTGGCGGGAGGAGGTAGTGAGCAGTTCTTC.